These T cell receptor beta chains were read from a single sample in a study of blood T cell repertoires in COVID-19. Sequenced by immunoSEQ multiplex PCR; TCRdb stores in-frame clones only, minus some. The repertoire includes over 150,000 clones, about 88% of them detected once, and roughly 2% sits in the top ten. The sample was peripheral blood. These receptors all come from a man aged 50-59 years who had recovered from COVID-19. Both conserved end residues are part of each CDR3. The D gene is left open where the match is weak. Some rows mark clone size as missing; the rest say once, few, many or name a class of expanded clone.

D	J	size	V	CDR3	DNA
TRBD1	TRBJ1-1	NA	TRBV7-3	CASSLTGGRSSEAFF	TGTGCCAGCAGCTTAACAGGGGGCAGGAGCTCTGAAGCTTTCTTT
TRBD2	TRBJ2-7	NA	TRBV5-6	CASSLAGLAYEQYF	TGTGCCAGCAGCTTGGCGGGACTAGCCTACGAGCAGTACTTC
TRBD2	TRBJ2-3	NA	TRBV7-3	CASSSGGWTDTQYF	TGTGCCAGCTCGAGCGGGGGGTGGACAGATACGCAGTATTTT
NA	TRBJ2-6	NA	TRBV28	CASTRQGGSGANVLTF	TGTGCCAGCACCCGACAGGGAGGCTCTGGGGCCAACGTCCTGACTTTC
NA	TRBJ1-1	NA	TRBV7-2	CASSLSGVTEAFF	TGTGCCAGCAGCTTATCAGGGGTGACTGAAGCTTTCTTT
TRBD1	TRBJ2-7	NA	TRBV29-1	CSVEARTGYHEQYF	TGCAGCGTTGAAGCCCGGACAGGGTATCACGAGCAGTACTTC
NA	TRBJ1-4	few	TRBV13	CASRRGGEEKLFF	TGTGCCAGTCGGCGGGGGGGCGAGGAAAAACTGTTTTTT
TRBD2	TRBJ2-7	NA	TRBV30	CAWSGFSSSGVSYEQYF	TGTGCCTGGAGTGGGTTTAGCAGTAGCGGGGTTTCCTACGAGCAGTACTTC
TRBD2	TRBJ2-7	NA	TRBV6-5	CASPPLAGGQGEQYF	TGTGCCAGCCCACCCCTAGCGGGGGGCCAAGGCGAGCAGTACTTC
NA	TRBJ1-3	NA	TRBV6-5	CASWARRSGNTIYF	TGTGCCAGCTGGGCCCGACGCTCTGGAAACACCATATATTTT
NA	TRBJ1-1	few	TRBV10-2	CASRPRGTIMNTEAFF	TGCGCCAGCCGCCCGCGGGGGACAATTATGAACACTGAAGCTTTCTTT
NA	TRBJ2-1	NA	TRBV18	CASSPARGYNEQFF	TGTGCCAGCTCACCGGCCAGGGGTTACAATGAGCAGTTCTTC
NA	TRBJ2-7	NA	TRBV28	CASSLKGYEQYF	TGTGCCAGCAGTTTAAAGGGGTACGAGCAGTACTTC
TRBD2	TRBJ2-3	NA	TRBV3-1/TRBV3-2	CASSQRLAGSTDTQYF	TGTGCCAGCAGCCAGCGACTAGCGGGAAGCACAGATACGCAGTATTTT
TRBD1	TRBJ2-7	NA	TRBV29-1	CSVVEGAREQYF	TGCAGCGTTGTAGAGGGGGCCAGAGAGCAGTACTTC
TRBD1	TRBJ1-1	NA	TRBV2	CASSGQGSGNTEAFF	TGTGCCAGCAGTGGACAGGGGTCGGGGAACACTGAAGCTTTCTTT
NA	TRBJ2-2	NA	TRBV7-2	CASSLLRTRDTGELFF	TGTGCCAGCAGCTTGTTGCGGACAAGGGACACCGGGGAGCTGTTTTTT
NA	TRBJ2-5	NA	TRBV6-5	CASRGRLETQYF	TGTGCCAGCAGGGGCCGCTTAGAGACCCAGTACTTC
TRBD1	TRBJ1-2	once	TRBV29-1	CSVKDTGGIYGYTF	TGCAGCGTTAAGGATACAGGGGGCATCTATGGCTATACCTTC
TRBD1	TRBJ1-1	NA	TRBV5-5	CASSFTGGYTEAFF	TGTGCCAGCAGCTTTACAGGGGGGTACACTGAAGCTTTCTTT
NA	TRBJ1-1	NA	TRBV27	CASSSPLYTEAFF	TGTGCCAGCAGTTCCCCCCTCTACACTGAAGCTTTCTTT
TRBD1	TRBJ1-1	few	TRBV4-1	CASSPWTGGNTEAFF	TGCGCCAGCAGCCCCTGGACAGGGGGCAACACTGAAGCTTTCTTT
NA	TRBJ2-3	NA	TRBV11-1	CASSSGHPDTQYF	TGTGCCAGCAGCTCCGGACACCCAGATACGCAGTATTTT
TRBD1	TRBJ2-7	NA	TRBV5-5	CASSGAGTGPRQYF	TGTGCCAGCAGCGGAGCCGGGACAGGCCCCCGACAGTACTTC
NA	TRBJ2-1	once	TRBV7-8	CASSLSSYEQFF	TGTGCCAGCAGCCTATCCTCTTATGAGCAGTTCTTC
TRBD1	TRBJ2-5	NA	TRBV7-2	CASSWGDRAKTQYF	TGTGCCAGCAGCTGGGGGGACAGGGCGAAGACCCAGTACTTC
NA	TRBJ2-1	NA	TRBV6-4	CASSEEGLLSNEQFF	TGTGCCAGCAGTGAGGAGGGGCTTTTATCGAATGAGCAGTTCTTC
TRBD1	TRBJ2-7	NA	TRBV6-5	CASRRQGSSYEQYF	TGTGCCAGCAGGAGACAGGGGAGCTCCTACGAGCAGTACTTC
NA	TRBJ2-2	NA	TRBV7-2	CASSERGFTGELFF	TGTGCCAGCAGTGAACGGGGATTCACCGGGGAGCTGTTTTTT
TRBD1	TRBJ1-1	NA	TRBV5-1	CASGHRTGGGMNTEAFF	TGCGCCAGCGGCCACCGGACAGGGGGAGGAATGAACACTGAAGCTTTCTTT
NA	TRBJ2-3	NA	TRBV18	CASSSTVDTQYF	TGTGCCAGCTCATCGACAGTTGATACGCAGTATTTT
TRBD2	TRBJ2-4	NA	TRBV3-1/TRBV3-2	CASSQGASGNIQYF	TGTGCCAGCAGCCAAGGGGCTAGCGGGAACATTCAGTACTTC